This TCR beta chain comes out of a study of blood T cell repertoires in COVID-19. Study-level information: T cells, B-cell-depleted T cells, or PBMCs supplied cDNA or gDNA.

The V and J ends lost 5 bases and 4 bases, in that order; junction bases with no gene match: 5. Germline V gene data show CDR1 as SGHVS and CDR2 as FNYEAQ. The CDR3 contains 15 residues. TCRdb keeps only in-frame clones here, not all; method: immunoSEQ multiplex PCR. In the table there are around 310,000 clones, 88% of which are singletons. The chain joins TRBV7-6 to TRBJ2-2, with TRBD1 matching 9 bases. The sample consisted of PBMCs or T cells enriched from blood (not recorded which). This clonotype originated in a man aged 25-45 years who had recovered from COVID-19. The CDR3 here is CASSKDRGSTGELFF. The CDR3 region has the DNA TGTGCCAGCAGCAAAGACAGGGGGAGCACCGGGGAGCTGTTTTTT. Full variable domain (rest looked up from reference TRBV7-6 and TRBJ2-2): GAGVSQSPRYKVTKRGQDVALRCDPISGHVSLYWYRQALGQGPEFLTYFNYEAQQDKSGLPNDRFSAERPEGSISTLTIQRTEQRDSAMYRCASSKDRGSTGELFFGEGSRLTVL.